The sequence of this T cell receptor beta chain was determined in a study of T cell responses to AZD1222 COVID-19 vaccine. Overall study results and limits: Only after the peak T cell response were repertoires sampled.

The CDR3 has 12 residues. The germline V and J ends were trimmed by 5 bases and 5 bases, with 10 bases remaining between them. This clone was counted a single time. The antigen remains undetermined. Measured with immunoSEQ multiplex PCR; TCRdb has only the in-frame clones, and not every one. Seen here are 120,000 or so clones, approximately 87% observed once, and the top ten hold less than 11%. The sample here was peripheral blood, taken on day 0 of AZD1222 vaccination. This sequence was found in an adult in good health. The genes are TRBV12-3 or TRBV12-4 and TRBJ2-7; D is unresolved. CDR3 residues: CASSHVPDEQYF. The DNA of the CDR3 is TGTGCCAGCAGTCACGTCCCCGACGAGCAGTACTTC.